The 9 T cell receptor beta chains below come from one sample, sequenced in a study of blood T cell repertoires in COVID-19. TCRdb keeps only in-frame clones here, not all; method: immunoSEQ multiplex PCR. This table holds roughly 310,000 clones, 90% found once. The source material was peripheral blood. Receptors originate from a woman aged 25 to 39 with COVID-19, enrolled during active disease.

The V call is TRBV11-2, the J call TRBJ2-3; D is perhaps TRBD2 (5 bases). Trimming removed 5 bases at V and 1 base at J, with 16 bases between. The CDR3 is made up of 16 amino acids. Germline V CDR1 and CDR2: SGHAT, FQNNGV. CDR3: CASSRGDYPGTDTQYF. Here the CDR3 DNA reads TGTGCCAGCAGCCGCGGAGACTACCCCGGCACAGATACGCAGTATTTT.

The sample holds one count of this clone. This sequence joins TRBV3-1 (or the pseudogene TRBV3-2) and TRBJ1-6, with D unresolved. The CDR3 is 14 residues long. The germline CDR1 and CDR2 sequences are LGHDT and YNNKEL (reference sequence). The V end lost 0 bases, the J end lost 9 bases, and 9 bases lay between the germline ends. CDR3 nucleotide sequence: TGTGCCAGCAGCCAAGAAAACAGTTTTTCACCCCTCCACTTT. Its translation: CASSQENSFSPLHF.

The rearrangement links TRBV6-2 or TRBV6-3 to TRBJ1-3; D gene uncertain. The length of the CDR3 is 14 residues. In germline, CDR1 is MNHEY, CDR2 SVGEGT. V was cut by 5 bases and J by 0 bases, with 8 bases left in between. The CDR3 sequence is CASSEASSGNTIYF. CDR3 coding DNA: TGTGCCAGCAGTGAGGCAAGCTCTGGAAACACCATATATTTT.

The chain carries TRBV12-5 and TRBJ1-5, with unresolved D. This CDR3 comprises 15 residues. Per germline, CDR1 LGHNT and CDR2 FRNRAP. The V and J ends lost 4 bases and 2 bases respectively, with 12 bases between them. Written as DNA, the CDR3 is TGTGCTAGTGGTTCCGGACTGAGGGGCAATCAGCCCCAGCATTTT. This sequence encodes CASGSGLRGNQPQHF.

The DNA for the CDR3 is TGTGCCAGCAGCTTATGGGACAGGGCCTACAATGAGCAGTTCTTC. As protein: CASSLWDRAYNEQFF. The chain employs TRBV7-2 and TRBJ2-1, with 9 bases lining up with TRBD1. The V gene end was trimmed by 2 bases and the J gene end by 2 bases; junction bases not matched to a gene: 1. CDR3 length equals 15 residues. Germline loops: CDR1 SGHTA, CDR2 FQGNSA.

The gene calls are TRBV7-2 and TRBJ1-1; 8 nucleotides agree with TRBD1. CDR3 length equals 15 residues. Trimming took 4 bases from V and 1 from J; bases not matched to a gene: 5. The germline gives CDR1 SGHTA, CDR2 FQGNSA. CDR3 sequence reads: CASSSQGQANTEAFF. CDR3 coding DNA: TGTGCCAGCAGCTCACAGGGACAGGCGAACACTGAAGCTTTCTTT.

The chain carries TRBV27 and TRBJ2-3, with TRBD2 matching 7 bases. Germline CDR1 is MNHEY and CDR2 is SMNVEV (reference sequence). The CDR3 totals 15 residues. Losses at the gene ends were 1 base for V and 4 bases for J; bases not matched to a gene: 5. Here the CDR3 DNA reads TGTGCCAGCAGTTTATTTGCGGGAGAGGCAGATACGCAGTATTTT. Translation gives CASSLFAGEADTQYF.

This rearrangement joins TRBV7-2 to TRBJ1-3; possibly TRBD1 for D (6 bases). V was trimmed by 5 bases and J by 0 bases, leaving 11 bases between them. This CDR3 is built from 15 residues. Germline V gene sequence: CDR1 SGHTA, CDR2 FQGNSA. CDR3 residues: CASSLQGYSGNTIYF. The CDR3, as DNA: TGTGCCAGCAGCCTACAGGGCTACTCTGGAAACACCATATATTTT.

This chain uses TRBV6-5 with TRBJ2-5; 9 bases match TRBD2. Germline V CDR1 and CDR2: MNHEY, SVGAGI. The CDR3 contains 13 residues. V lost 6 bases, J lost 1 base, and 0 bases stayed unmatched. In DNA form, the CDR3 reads TGTGCCAGCAGGACTAGCGGCCAAGAGACCCAGTACTTC. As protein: CASRTSGQETQYF.